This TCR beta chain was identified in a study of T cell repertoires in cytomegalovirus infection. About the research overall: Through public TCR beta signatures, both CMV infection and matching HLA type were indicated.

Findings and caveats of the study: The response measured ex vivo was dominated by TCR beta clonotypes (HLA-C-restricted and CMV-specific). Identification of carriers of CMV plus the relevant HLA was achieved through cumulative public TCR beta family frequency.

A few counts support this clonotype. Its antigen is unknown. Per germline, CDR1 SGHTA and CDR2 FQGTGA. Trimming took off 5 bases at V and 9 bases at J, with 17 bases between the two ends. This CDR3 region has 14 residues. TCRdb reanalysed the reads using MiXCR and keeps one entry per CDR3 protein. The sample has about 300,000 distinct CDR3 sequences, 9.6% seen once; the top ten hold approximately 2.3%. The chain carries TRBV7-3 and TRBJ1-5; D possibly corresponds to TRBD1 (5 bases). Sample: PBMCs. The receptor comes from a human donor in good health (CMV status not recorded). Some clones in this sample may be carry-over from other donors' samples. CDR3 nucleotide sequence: TGTGCCAGCAGCCCAAGTAGGGGCATGCTGCCCCAGCATTTT. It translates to CASSPSRGMLPQHF.